This T cell receptor (beta chain) appears in the sequencing data of a study of OX40 agonist ivuxolimab in advanced cancers. Whole-study context: Three individuals attained partial responses, comprising one hepatocellular carcinoma case and two cutaneous melanoma cases.

The trim removed 5 bases at V and 4 bases at J, leaving 8 bases unmatched. CDR3 size: 15 residues. CDR1 and CDR2 from the germline V gene are MDHEN and SYDVKM. TCRdb keeps only in-frame clones here, not all; method: immunoSEQ multiplex PCR. The sample lists roughly 67,000 clones; around 90% were seen once. This sequence joins TRBV28 and TRBJ1-1; 9 nucleotides align to TRBD1. This sample comprised CD4+ or CD8+ T cells sorted from blood, obtained in a trial of the OX40 agonist ivuxolimab. This sequence originates from an adult with an advanced solid tumor such as melanoma, head and neck, liver or kidney cancer. The CDR3 DNA reads as TGTGCCAGCAGTCGAAACAGGGGGCATTCCACTGAAGCTTTCTTT. Residues: CASSRNRGHSTEAFF.